This T cell receptor (beta chain) was observed in a study of shared clonotypes between healthy human individuals. Only CD45RO-negative cells positively selected for CCR7 counted as naive CD8 cells, so terminally differentiated effector memory CD45RA+ cells were excluded. Assay used: immunoSEQ multiplex PCR; TCRdb lists only in-frame clones, some missing. The repertoire holds about 2.2 million clones, with under 95% as singletons. This CDR3 contains 14 residues. CDR1 and CDR2 from the germline V gene are MNHEY and SMNVEV (reference sequence). Between the trimmed V and J ends, which lost 2 bases and 2 bases, there was a span of 9 bases.

This TCR came from a man aged 18-30 years in good health. Some clones in this sample may be carry-over from other donors' samples. The sequencing sample was made of naive CD8+ T cells from PBMCs. This chain joins TRBV27 and TRBJ1-2; D remains ambiguous. The CDR3 protein is CASSLRAPNYGYTF. The CDR3 DNA reads TGTGCCAGCAGTTTACGCGCCCCGAACTATGGCTACACCTTC.